A single sample is the source of the 21 T cell receptor beta chains below, sequenced in a study of blood T cell repertoires in COVID-19. Assay: immunoSEQ multiplex PCR; the TCRdb copy retains only in-frame clones and omits some. Of under 150,000 clones in the sample, 75% to 90% were seen once. The material sequenced was peripheral blood. These receptors were obtained from a woman aged 55-75 years with COVID-19, enrolled during active disease.

The rearrangement joins TRBV28 to TRBJ1-1, with 7 bases that match TRBD1. This CDR3 has 15 amino acids. Losses at the gene ends were 5 bases for V and 7 bases for J; bases not matched to a gene: 13. Looked up from germline, CDR1 is MDHEN and CDR2 is SYDVKM. CDR3 in DNA: TGTGCCAGCAGTCCGTCCGACAGGGCCTATGGTGAAGCTTTCTTT. Its protein product is CASSPSDRAYGEAFF.

The CDR3 DNA follows: TGTGCCAGCAGTTACGGTAGCGGCAATAATCAGCCCCAGCATTTT. Encoded protein: CASSYGSGNNQPQHF. The chain combines TRBV6-5 with TRBJ1-5; D uncertain. Per the germline V gene, CDR1 is MNHEY and CDR2 is SVGAGI. Deletions cut 2 bases from V and 4 bases from J, with 12 bases between. The CDR3 covers 15 residues.

This clone was picked up one time. V and J are TRBV18 and TRBJ2-1; 11 bases map to TRBD2. Per germline, CDR1 KGHSH and CDR2 LQKENI. V was clipped by 1 base and J by 4 bases; unmatched bases: 6. The CDR3 has 17 amino acids. CDR3 nucleotides: TGTGCCAGCTCACCACTCACTAGCGGGGGATCTTACAATGAGCAGTTCTTC. Protein product: CASSPLTSGGSYNEQFF.

This clone was seen a single time. The J gene is TRBJ2-5, the V gene TRBV10-3, with D perhaps matching TRBD1 (5 bases). The V end lost 7 bases, the J end lost 5 bases, and 14 bases lay between the germline ends. The CDR3 totals 13 residues. In germline, CDR1 is ENHRY, CDR2 SYGVKD. The CDR3 DNA follows: TGTGCCATCACACGCACGACAGCGGAGACCCAGTACTTC. It yields the protein CAITRTTAETQYF.

The chain employs TRBV27 and TRBJ2-6, with a weak D call TRBD1 (5 bases). Trimming took off 3 bases at V and 2 bases at J, with 11 bases between the two ends. CDR1 MNHEY and CDR2 SMNVEV come from the germline V gene (reference sequence). The CDR3 totals 16 residues. CDR3 sequence: CASSLFLGAGANVLTF. CDR3 sequence (DNA): TGTGCCAGCAGTTTGTTTTTAGGGGCTGGGGCCAACGTCCTGACTTTC. Supplemented by reference TRBV27 and TRBJ2-6, the full variable domain reads EAQVTQNPRYLITVTGKKLTVTCSQNMNHEYMSWYRQDPGLGLRQIYYSMNVEVTDKGDVPEGYKVSRKEKRNFPLILESPSPNQTSLYFCASSLFLGAGANVLTFGAGSRLTVL.

V gene TRBV13 combines with J gene TRBJ2-1, with TRBD1 matching over 7 bases. The CDR3 totals 15 residues. The V segment lost 5 bases and the J segment 3 bases; nucleotides outside the gene matches: 7. Per germline, CDR1 PRHDT and CDR2 FYEKMQ (reference sequence). CDR3 bases: TGTGCCAGCAGCGATCGGACAGGTCGCTACAATGAGCAGTTCTTC. This gives the protein CASSDRTGRYNEQFF.

The chain carries TRBV5-4 and TRBJ1-2; possibly TRBD1 for D (5 bases). The V end lost 4 bases, the J end lost 4 bases, and 14 bases lay between the germline ends. Germline CDR1 SGHNT, CDR2 YYREEE (reference sequence). This CDR3 contains 14 residues. CDR3 sequence reads: CASSRETGSYGYTF. For the CDR3, the DNA is TGTGCCAGCAGCCGAGAAACAGGCAGCTATGGCTACACCTTC.

The CDR3 sequence: CASSQTGTGELFF. In DNA, the CDR3 is TGTGCCAGCAGCCAAACGGGGACCGGGGAGCTGTTTTTT. V is TRBV11-2 and J is TRBJ2-2; possibly TRBD2 for D (5 bases). Germline assignment: CDR1 SGHAT and CDR2 FQNNGV. CDR3 length: 13 residues. The V end lost 5 bases, the J end lost 5 bases, and 9 bases lay between the germline ends. Full variable domain (missing parts from reference TRBV11-2 and TRBJ2-2): EAGVAQSPRYKIIEKRQSVAFWCNPISGHATLYWYQQILGQGPKLLIQFQNNGVVDDSQLPKDRFSAERLKGVDSTLKIQPAKLEDSAVYLCASSQTGTGELFFGEGSRLTVL.

The chain uses TRBV6-5 and TRBJ1-5; the match to TRBD1 covers 9 bases. The V and J ends lost 4 bases and 3 bases, in that order; junction bases with no gene match: 4. There are 15 residues in the CDR3. Looked up from germline, CDR1 is MNHEY and CDR2 is SVGAGI. The CDR3 sequence: CASSWDRDVNQPQHF. CDR3 in DNA: TGTGCCAGCAGTTGGGACAGGGACGTCAATCAGCCCCAGCATTTT.

V is TRBV3-1 (or the pseudogene TRBV3-2) and J is TRBJ2-1; D uncertain. CDR1 and CDR2 from the germline V gene are LGHDT and YNNKEL (reference sequence). Deletions cut 0 bases from V and 4 bases from J, with 7 bases between. The CDR3 is 14 amino acids. The DNA of the CDR3 is TGTGCCAGCAGCCAAGATTTACTGTACAATGAGCAGTTCTTC. Translated, it gives CASSQDLLYNEQFF.

V and J are TRBV2 and TRBJ1-1; tentatively, D is TRBD1 (5 bases). The CDR3 is made up of 14 amino acids. The V end lost 6 bases, the J end lost 0 bases, and 11 bases lay between the germline ends. Germline lookup yields CDR1 SNHLY and CDR2 FYNNEI. As DNA, the CDR3 is TGTGCCAGCAGAGAGGACAATTTGAACACTGAAGCTTTCTTT. It is translated as CASREDNLNTEAFF.

The chain combines TRBV4-1 with TRBJ1-3, with D perhaps TRBD1 (6 bases). The CDR3 has 16 residues. Trimming took off 5 bases at V and 0 bases at J, with 14 bases between the two ends. Germline CDR1 reads MGHRA; CDR2 reads YSYEKL. The CDR3 loop reads CASSLSDRNSGNTIYF. For the CDR3, the DNA is TGCGCCAGCAGCTTATCAGACAGGAACTCTGGAAACACCATATATTTT.

V and J are TRBV29-1 and TRBJ2-7, with TRBD1 identical over 9 bases. The germline CDR1 and CDR2 sequences are SQVTM and ANQGSEA. Trimming at V came to 3 bases and at J to 3 bases, leaving 9 bases not matched to a gene. The CDR3 length is 15 residues. The CDR3 sequence: CSVEKTGGILYEQYF. CDR3 nucleotide sequence: TGCAGCGTTGAGAAGACAGGGGGAATCCTCTACGAGCAGTACTTC.

This clone has a single count. The chain couples TRBV4-1 to TRBJ1-1, with TRBD1 matching 7 bases. Looked up from germline, CDR1 is MGHRA and CDR2 is YSYEKL. The CDR3 is made up of 15 amino acids. Trimming at V came to 3 bases and at J to 0 bases, leaving 4 bases not matched to a gene. CDR3 nucleotides: TGCGCCAGCAGCCAGGACACAGGGGTGAACACTGAAGCTTTCTTT. It codes for CASSQDTGVNTEAFF.

The rearrangement uses TRBV2 and TRBJ1-5; D is undetermined. The CDR3 contains 13 residues. CDR1 is SNHLY and CDR2 is FYNNEI in the germline V gene. Trimming cost V 6 bases and J 0 bases, with 6 bases left between them. The CDR3 loop reads CASRLFSNQPQHF. CDR3 nucleotide sequence: TGTGCCAGCAGACTCTTTAGCAATCAGCCCCAGCATTTT. Full variable domain (rest looked up from reference TRBV2 and TRBJ1-5): EPEVTQTPSHQVTQMGQEVILRCVPISNHLYFYWYRQILGQKVEFLVSFYNNEISEKSEIFDDQFSVERPDGSNFTLKIRSTKLEDSAMYFCASRLFSNQPQHFGDGTRLSIL.

The chain couples TRBV29-1 to TRBJ2-7; TRBD1 might be the D (6 bases). Trimming removed 6 bases from V and 5 bases from J, with 17 bases in between. Looked up from germline, CDR1 is SQVTM and CDR2 is ANQGSEA. CDR3 length: 13 amino acids. CDR3 DNA: TGCAGCGTGTGGGACACCCGAGAGAACGAGCAGTACTTC. Protein: CSVWDTRENEQYF.

V and J are TRBV5-1 and TRBJ1-1; possible D gene TRBD1, 5 bases. Germline V lookup: CDR1 SGHRS, CDR2 YFSETQ. The CDR3 totals 12 residues. V lost 0 bases and J 8 bases, leaving 8 bases between the germline ends. The CDR3 DNA reads TGCGCCAGCAGCTTGGAAGGGGCAGAAGCTTTCTTT. Translation: CASSLEGAEAFF. Full variable domain (remainder filled in from reference TRBV5-1 and TRBJ1-1): KAGVTQTPRYLIKTRGQQVTLSCSPISGHRSVSWYQQTPGQGLQFLFEYFSETQRNKGNFPGRFSGRQFSNSRSEMNVSTLELGDSALYLCASSLEGAEAFFGQGTRLTVV.

The chain couples TRBV12-3 or TRBV12-4 to TRBJ1-1; D gene ambiguous. The CDR3 length is 13 residues. Trimming left V 8 bases short and J 0 bases short, with 10 bases between. The CDR3 protein is CASVRVVNTEAFF. The CDR3 DNA follows: TGTGCCAGCGTACGGGTCGTGAACACTGAAGCTTTCTTT.

CDR3: CASSARGTSKTTDTQYF. The CDR3 DNA follows: TGTGCCAGCAGCGCCCGGGGGACTAGTAAAACCACAGATACGCAGTATTTT. The V and J genes are TRBV9 and TRBJ2-3; 8 nucleotides line up with TRBD2. V lost 3 bases and J lost 2; bases outside the gene matches: 11. This CDR3 comprises 17 residues. Germline CDR1 is SGDLS and CDR2 is YYNGEE.

In DNA form, the CDR3 reads TGTGCCAGCAAACGAGGGGCGGGATATAATTCACCCCTCCACTTT. This sequence encodes CASKRGAGYNSPLHF. This chain links TRBV2 with TRBJ1-6, with a possible D match to TRBD1 (5 bases). V was shortened by 7 bases and J by 4 bases, with 14 bases between the two germline ends. The CDR3 spans 15 residues. Germline V CDR1 and CDR2: SNHLY, FYNNEI.

V and J are TRBV7-8 and TRBJ2-7; D possibly corresponds to TRBD1 (5 bases). The CDR3 is made up of 14 amino acids. The germline V gene encodes CDR1 SGHVS and CDR2 FQNEAQ. The germline V and J ends were trimmed by 1 base and 2 bases, with 9 bases remaining between them. This CDR3 is CASSLVRGAYEQYF. CDR3 nucleotide sequence: TGTGCCAGCAGCTTAGTAAGGGGTGCCTACGAGCAGTACTTC. The complete variable domain, with remaining parts taken from reference TRBV7-8 and TRBJ2-7, reads GAGVSQSPRYKVAKRGQDVALRCDPISGHVSLFWYQQALGQGPEFLTYFQNEAQLDKSGLPSDRFFAERPEGSVSTLKIQRTQQEDSAVYLCASSLVRGAYEQYFGPGTRLTVT.